This record looks at one TCR beta chain sequence and its context. No antigen is known for it. No base qualities exist here, and no much larger clone lies one base off it. This record comes from a study of shared clonotypes between healthy human individuals (dated by TCRdb to about 2020). Turning to the overall study: A couple of women and a few men aged 18 to 49 years were included in the cohort. Different laboratories and diverse techniques were used to prepare libraries and sequence TCR repertoires, to increase sequencing depth and limit assay-specific biases. To estimate repertoire size and how much clonotypes are shared between individuals, the study performed deep sequencing of blood TCR repertoires from about five healthy adults. For each donor, CD4 naive and CD4 memory were each given three plates, CD8 naive was given two plates, and CD8 memory was given one plate. Each donor's leukapheresis produced roughly between roughly 0.85 and 10 billion PBMCs.

Study-wide findings and limitations: Higher generation probabilities were observed for clonotypes shared by all four sorted-subset donors than for non-shared clonotypes. Larger estimated clonotype richness was generally found for naive subsets than for memory subsets. Incomplete sequencing was indicated by rarefaction of sorted-subset datasets, despite the large sequencing depth. Sampling was limited to blood, and TCR repertoires in tissue likely differ from TCR repertoires in blood. The small number of donors limited the genetic and exposure-history diversity represented. Approximately 5% of naive CD4, more than 3% of naive CD8, about 2.4% of memory CD4, and approximately 0.4% of memory CD8 clonotypes were shared across a few donors. Based on pairwise subsampling, the degree of clonotype sharing among donors was expected to be affected by sequencing depth.

Donors were healthy HIV-negative adults with no recently reported acute infections or vaccinations. Only Caucasian adults living in Nashville, Tennessee, USA were represented among the donors. CD4+ T cells were enriched by magnetic negative selection, after which naive cells were positively selected on CD45RA and the negative fraction was taken as the memory subset. After blood collection by leukapheresis, PBMCs were isolated using Ficoll-Histopaque density gradient centrifugation and then cryopreserved in the vapor phase of liquid nitrogen. Analytical flow cytometry was used to check the purity and quantity of each magnetically sorted T cell population. Each sorted fraction had its genomic DNA isolated and then quantified by UV absorbance on a Nanodrop 2000c. Via the germline V gene, CDR1 is MDHEN and CDR2 SYDVKM. Trimming removed 7 bases from V and 4 bases from J; the gene matches leave 3 bases unexplained. There are 14 amino acids in the CDR3, from cysteine to phenylalanine inclusive. Of all the DNA, just the CDR3 is kept, 42 bases in frame from base 1.

TCR CDR3 regions were amplified from genomic DNA by multiplex PCR using the deep immunoSEQ assay. Extracted genomic DNA from each cell subset was distributed evenly across all wells of several immunoSEQ 96-well plates, and each plate was treated as a replicate. For sorted subsets, about 200 ng genomic DNA, equal to 30,000 to 35,000 T cell genomes, was loaded into each replicate PCR. The purified libraries were quantified using a Qubit 3.0 fluorometer, sized with a Bioanalyzer 2100, and then quantified again using the KAPA Library Quantification kit. Every immunoSEQ 96-well plate was sequenced on a separate single-read 150-cycle Illumina NextSeq 550 flow cell. Per the authors' processing: Because the immunoSEQ output included only junctional sequences and no quality scores, the filtering could not be the same as the filtering used for full-length reads. Sequences were annotated with PyIR, a Python wrapper for IgBLAST v1.9, using IMGT germline references to assign V/J genes and CDR3. Any read was removed if the V/J assignment was weak (E-value above 1e-6), the CDR3 was missing, or the read contained stop codons, out-of-frame junctions, or ambiguous translated residues. V3J clonotypes were defined as sequences sharing the same inferred V gene, J gene, and CDR3 amino acid sequence. Percentage overlap between repertoires was computed as shared unique clonotypes divided by the size of the smaller repertoire. RTK rarefaction, the Chao1 estimator, and Recon v2.1 estimates of unobserved clonotypes were used to assess repertoire richness. Generation probabilities for all TCRbeta clonotypes obtained by the gDNA method from a handful of donors were computed using OLGA. In its TCRdb copy, this immuneACCESS table keeps in-frame sequences only and misses some clones. Where compared with another copy, unresolved V genes explain less than half of these, and the others have no known cause. V, J and clone size reflect that table, while D and trimming were determined from the DNA. This sample comprises some 790,000 clones, over 60% of them detected only once. The ten largest clonotypes hold roughly 1.8% of the sample.

Sequencing input: memory CD4+ T cells sorted from blood. The sample's cell subset or site label, in plain terms: CD45RA-negative fraction. The receptor chain draws on TRBV28 and TRBJ2-1; TRBD2 fits 11 bases in the junction. The origin of this receptor is a woman in her 30s in good health. The DNA sequence follows: TGTGCCAGCAATATAGCGGGAGGGTACAATGAGCAGTTCTTC. The translation is CASNIAGGYNEQFF.